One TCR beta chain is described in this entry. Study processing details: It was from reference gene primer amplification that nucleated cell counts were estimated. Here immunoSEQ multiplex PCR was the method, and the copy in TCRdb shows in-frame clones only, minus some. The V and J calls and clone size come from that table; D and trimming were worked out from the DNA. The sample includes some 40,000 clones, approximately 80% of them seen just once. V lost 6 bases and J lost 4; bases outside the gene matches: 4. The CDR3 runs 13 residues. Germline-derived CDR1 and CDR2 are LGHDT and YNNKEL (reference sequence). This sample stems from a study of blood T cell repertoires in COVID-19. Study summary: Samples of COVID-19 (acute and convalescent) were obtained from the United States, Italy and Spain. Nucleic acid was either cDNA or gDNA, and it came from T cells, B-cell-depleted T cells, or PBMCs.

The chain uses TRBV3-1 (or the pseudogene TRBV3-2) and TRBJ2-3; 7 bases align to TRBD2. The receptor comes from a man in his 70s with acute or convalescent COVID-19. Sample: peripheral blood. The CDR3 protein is CASRIRGADTQYF. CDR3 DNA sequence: TGTGCCAGCAGGATACGGGGGGCAGATACGCAGTATTTT.